This T cell receptor (beta chain) is drawn from a study of breast tumors, draining lymph nodes, adjacent tissues. The CDR3 has 14 residues. The germline gives CDR1 GTSNPN, CDR2 SVGIG (reference sequence). The V end was cut by 1 base, the J end by 0 bases, with 6 bases between. Points from the study as a whole: Tumor TCR diversity was below lymph nodes but above nontumor tissue. The lymph node origin of tumor T cells was framed as consistent with a hypothesis, not demonstrated. Tumor and nontumor repertoires were significantly more similar in luminal-like than in basal-like breast cancer. Findings are consistent with lymph node origin and intratumoral expansion of most tumor T cells.

TCRdb fed the multiplex PCR reads into MiXCR, producing one record per CDR3 protein. The sample includes a few hundred thousand distinct CDR3 sequences, 34% of them seen just once. The lymph nodes were axillary draining lymph nodes from breast cancer patients. Notes on this clonotype: What it binds is unknown.

V usage is TRBV30 and J usage is TRBJ2-2, with no clear D. This TCR came from a female donor with breast cancer. Some clones in this sample may be carry-over from other donors' samples. The sample was axillary lymph node tissue. CDR3 coding DNA: TGTGCCTGGAGTGCTGGGACGAACACCGGGGAGCTGTTTTTT. Translation: CAWSAGTNTGELFF.